These 22 T cell receptor beta chains share one sample of origin, sequenced in a study of naive and memory T cell subsets. Antigens for these TCRs are unknown. Study findings and constraints: A few larger clonotypes appeared in naive repertoires, especially CD8, possibly memory cells re-expressing CD45RA.

An equimolar mix of two oligonucleotides served as the beta constant-region primer for TRBC1 and TRBC2. Ligated cDNA was amplified by four rounds of PCR with nested alpha and beta constant-region primers and SP2. TCRdb used MiXCR to reprocess the UMI-ligation and nested PCR reads, holding one entry per CDR3 protein. The sample shows around 100,000 distinct CDR3 sequences, around 15% of them seen only once. The sample taken for sequencing was naive CD8+ T cells from blood. These receptors all come from a human donor in good health.

The chain uses TRBV30 and TRBJ2-7; TRBD1 matches at 8 bases. J was trimmed by 3 bases and V by 0 bases; bases with no gene match: 7. This CDR3 has 15 residues. Germline CDR1 GTSNPN, CDR2 SVGIG (reference sequence). CDR3 DNA sequence: TGTGCCTGGAGTGTACAGCCAGGGGGCGGCTACGAGCAGTACTTC. This sequence encodes CAWSVQPGGGYEQYF.

V is TRBV7-9 and J is TRBJ2-3; 8 bases are shared with TRBD1. J was trimmed by 2 bases and V by 5 bases; bases with no gene match: 9. The length of the CDR3 is 16 residues. Germline CDR1 SEHNR, CDR2 FQNEAQ (reference sequence). CDR3 residues: CASSPRDRRDTDTQYF. In DNA, the CDR3 is TGTGCCAGCAGCCCACGGGACAGGAGGGACACAGATACGCAGTATTTT.

There are many counts of this clonotype. This chain links TRBV25-1 with TRBJ2-1; 7 positions match TRBD2. V shed 6 bases and J 10 bases; nucleotides not matched to a gene: 0. CDR1 and CDR2 from the germline V gene are MGHDK and SYGVNS. This CDR3 is built from 10 residues. The CDR3 sequence: CASSGGEQFF. CDR3 bases: TGTGCCAGCAGCGGGGGGGAGCAGTTCTTC.

This clonotype was observed a handful of times. This rearrangement joins TRBV28 to TRBJ1-1; D uncertain. Germline CDR1 reads MDHEN; CDR2 reads SYDVKM. V lost 8 bases, J lost 1 base, and 11 bases lay in between. The CDR3 loop spans 13 amino acids. CDR3 DNA: TGTGCCAGCGGGATAAGGGAGAACACTGAAGCTTTCTTT. Its protein is CASGIRENTEAFF.

This clonotype appeared a few times. The gene calls are TRBV20-1 and TRBJ2-7; 11 bases line up with TRBD1. Germline CDR1 reads DFQATT; CDR2 reads SNEGSKA (reference sequence). The V and J ends lost 4 bases and 3 bases, in that order; junction bases with no gene match: 8. This CDR3 has 15 residues. CDR3: CSAIPPGQGVYEQYF. In DNA, the CDR3 is TGCAGTGCTATACCTCCGGGACAGGGGGTCTACGAGCAGTACTTC.

J is TRBJ2-2 and V is TRBV27; D is unresolved. The CDR3 totals 16 residues. Germline CDR1 is MNHEY and CDR2 is SMNVEV (reference sequence). Trimming pared 2 bases from V and 8 bases from J, leaving 18 bases between. CDR3 nucleotide sequence: TGTGCCAGCAGTTTAAGTTTCGTTCGGGCGAAGGGGGAGCTGTTTTTT. Translation gives CASSLSFVRAKGELFF.

J is TRBJ1-6 and V is TRBV6-5, with 8 bases matching TRBD1. After removal of 3 bases from V and 5 bases from J, the junction contained 3 bases not matched to a gene. The CDR3 runs to 15 residues. The germline gives CDR1 MNHEY, CDR2 SVGAGI. CDR3 in amino acids: CASSYRTGNNSPLHF. CDR3 bases: TGTGCCAGCAGTTATCGGACAGGGAATAATTCACCCCTCCACTTT.

Details on this clonotype: A much larger clone lies one base from this, so it may be a read error. The rearrangement joins TRBV3-1 to TRBJ2-1; TRBD2 is a possible D gene (7 bases). This CDR3 comprises 15 residues. Germline V gene sequence: CDR1 LGHDT, CDR2 YNNKEL (reference sequence). As DNA, the CDR3 is TGTGCCAGCAGCCAAGATCGGGGGGCCTACAATGAGCAGTTATTC. This gives the protein CASSQDRGAYNEQLF.

This clonotype was observed a few times. V usage is TRBV29-1 and J usage is TRBJ2-3; the D gene is possibly TRBD2 (5 bases). Between the trimmed V and J ends, which lost 8 bases and 1 base, there was a span of 16 bases. In germline, CDR1 is SQVTM, CDR2 ANQGSEA. CDR3 length equals 14 residues. CDR3 in amino acids: CSFLSGWRTDTQYF. In nucleotides, the CDR3 is TGCAGCTTCCTCAGCGGATGGCGCACAGATACGCAGTATTTT.

This clonotype was observed many times. This chain joins TRBV9 and TRBJ2-1; TRBD1 agrees at 9 bases. CDR3 size: 14 residues. After removal of 7 bases from V and 3 bases from J, the junction contained 5 bases not matched to a gene. Germline-derived CDR1 and CDR2 are SGDLS and YYNGEE. The CDR3 reads CASGAGQGYNEQFF. CDR3 DNA: TGTGCCAGCGGGGCGGGACAGGGCTACAATGAGCAGTTCTTC.

Only a few counts were recorded for this clonotype. V is TRBV14 and J is TRBJ2-1; D is possibly TRBD1 (6 bases). Trimming shortened V by 3 bases and J by 9 bases, and 15 bases separated the two germline ends. The CDR3 loop spans 14 amino acids. CDR1 SGHDN and CDR2 FVKESK come from the germline V gene. This CDR3 is CASSQVQGPIEQFF. The CDR3, as DNA: TGTGCCAGCAGCCAGGTACAGGGCCCCATTGAGCAGTTCTTC. Complete variable domain (other parts from reference TRBV14 and TRBJ2-1): EAGVTQFPSHSVIEKGQTVTLRCDPISGHDNLYWYRRVMGKEIKFLLHFVKESKQDESGMPNNRFLAERTGGTYSTLKVQPAELEDSGVYFCASSQVQGPIEQFFGPGTRLTVL.

This clonotype was seen a few times. The chain links TRBV18 to TRBJ1-1; possible D gene TRBD1, 6 bases. Per germline, CDR1 KGHSH and CDR2 LQKENI. Deletions cut 10 bases from V and 4 bases from J, with 19 bases between. The CDR3 length is 14 residues. CDR3 DNA: TGTGCCACCGACTTAAAATCCAGGGGCACTGAAGCTTTCTTT. Its translation: CATDLKSRGTEAFF. Full variable domain (outside the CDR3, taken from reference TRBV18 and TRBJ1-1): NAGVMQNPRHLVRRRGQEARLRCSPMKGHSHVYWYRQLPEEGLKFMVYLQKENIIDESGMPKERFSAEFPKEGPSILRIQQVVRGDSAAYFCATDLKSRGTEAFFGQGTRLTVV.

The V and J genes are TRBV5-1 and TRBJ2-3; the D is unclear. This CDR3 spans 11 amino acids. Trimming removed 4 bases at V and 4 bases at J, with 4 bases between. The V gene's germline CDR1 is SGHRS and CDR2 YFSETQ. The CDR3 here is CASSAPDTQYF. In DNA form, the CDR3 reads TGCGCCAGCAGCGCCCCAGATACGCAGTATTTT.

This sequence joins TRBV29-1 and TRBJ1-2, with 7 positions matching TRBD1. The J segment lost 4 bases and the V segment lost 6 bases, leaving 11 bases of the junction unmatched. This CDR3 is built from 14 residues. Looked up from germline, CDR1 is SQVTM and CDR2 is ANQGSEA. CDR3 in DNA: TGCAGCGTAGTTAGCCCGGGACAGACCTATGGCTACACCTTC. Translating it yields CSVVSPGQTYGYTF.

This clonotype was seen only a few times. The chain employs TRBV5-5 and TRBJ2-6; D is unresolved. This CDR3 comprises 14 residues. CDR1 SGHKS and CDR2 YYEKEE come from the germline V gene (reference sequence). The V and J ends lost 4 bases and 0 bases respectively, with 5 bases between them. The CDR3 spells CASSLPSGANVLTF. CDR3 bases: TGTGCCAGCAGCCTCCCCTCTGGGGCCAACGTCCTGACTTTC.

The chain combines TRBV4-3 with TRBJ2-7; TRBD1 matches 8 bases. The germline CDR1 and CDR2 sequences are LGHNA and YSLEER. The CDR3 covers 17 residues. V shed 0 bases, J shed 5 bases, and the junction held 12 bases outside the gene matches. CDR3 DNA sequence: TGCGCCAGCAGCCAAGATGGGAACGGACAGGGAAACAACGAGCAGTACTTC. Its protein product is CASSQDGNGQGNNEQYF.

The chain joins TRBV6-2 or TRBV6-3 to TRBJ2-3, with 8 bases fitting TRBD1. CDR3 length: 15 amino acids. After removal of 6 bases from V and 4 bases from J, the junction contained 9 bases not matched to a gene. Germline CDR1 is MNHEY and CDR2 is SVGEGT. DNA of the CDR3: TGTGCCAGCAGCCCATGGACAGGGCGAGCAGATACGCAGTATTTT. Protein product: CASSPWTGRADTQYF.

This clonotype has a handful of counts. V usage is TRBV29-1 and J usage is TRBJ2-1; perhaps TRBD2 as D (6 bases). V was pared by 5 bases and J by 6 bases, with 17 bases between. The CDR3 covers 14 residues. Germline V gives CDR1 SQVTM, CDR2 ANQGSEA. CDR3 residues: CSVPLRSGLNEQFF. CDR3 nucleotides: TGCAGCGTTCCCCTCAGGAGCGGGCTCAATGAGCAGTTCTTC.

The V gene is TRBV13, the J gene TRBJ1-1; D call uncertain. The CDR3 sequence is 11 residues long. From germline, CDR1 is PRHDT and CDR2 FYEKMQ (reference sequence). Trimming removed 4 bases at V and 1 base at J, with 1 base between. The chain's CDR3 is CASSWNTEAFF. The CDR3 nucleotides are TGTGCCAGCAGCTGGAACACTGAAGCTTTCTTT.

This clonotype was counted at least ten times. The V gene is TRBV7-9, the J gene TRBJ2-1, with 7 bases aligning to TRBD1. V lost 5 bases, J lost 10 bases, and 11 bases stayed unmatched. This CDR3 spans 14 amino acids. Per the germline V gene, CDR1 is SEHNR and CDR2 is FQNEAQ (reference sequence). CDR3 nucleotides: TGTGCCAGCAGCCTGATAACTTCGACAGGGGAGCAGTTCTTC. It codes for CASSLITSTGEQFF.

This clonotype occurred a few times. The chain uses TRBV6-5 and TRBJ2-3; the match to TRBD2 covers 8 bases. Germline CDR1 is MNHEY and CDR2 is SVGAGI. The ends lost 2 bases at V and 0 bases at J; junction bases unmatched: 7. The CDR3 sequence is 17 residues long. CDR3 DNA: TGTGCCAGCAGTTACCTCCCCGGGAGGGAGAGCACAGATACGCAGTATTTT. Amino acid sequence: CASSYLPGRESTDTQYF.

There are many counts of this clonotype. The chain employs TRBV19 and TRBJ2-7; D is uncertain. V lost 8 bases and J lost 0, with 11 bases in between. From germline, CDR1 is LNHDA and CDR2 SQIVND (reference sequence). The CDR3 is 13 residues long. The CDR3 DNA reads TGTGCCAGTTCCTCCAGGATCTCCTACGAGCAGTACTTC. It codes for CASSSRISYEQYF.